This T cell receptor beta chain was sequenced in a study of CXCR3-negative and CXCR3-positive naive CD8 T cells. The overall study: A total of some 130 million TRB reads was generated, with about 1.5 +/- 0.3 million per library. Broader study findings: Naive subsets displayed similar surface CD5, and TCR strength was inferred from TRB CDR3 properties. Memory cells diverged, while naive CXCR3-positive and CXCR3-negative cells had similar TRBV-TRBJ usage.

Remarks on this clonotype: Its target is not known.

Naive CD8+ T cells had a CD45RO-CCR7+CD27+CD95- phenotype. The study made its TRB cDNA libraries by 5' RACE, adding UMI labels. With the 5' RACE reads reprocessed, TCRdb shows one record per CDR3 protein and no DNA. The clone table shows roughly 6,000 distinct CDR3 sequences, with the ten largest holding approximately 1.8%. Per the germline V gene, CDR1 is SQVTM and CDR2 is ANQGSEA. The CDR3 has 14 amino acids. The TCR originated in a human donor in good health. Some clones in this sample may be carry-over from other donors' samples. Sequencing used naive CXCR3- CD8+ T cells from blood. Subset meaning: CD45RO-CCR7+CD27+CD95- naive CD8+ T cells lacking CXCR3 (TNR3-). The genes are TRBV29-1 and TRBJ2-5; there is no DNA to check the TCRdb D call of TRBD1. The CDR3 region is CSVEGQGSQETQYF. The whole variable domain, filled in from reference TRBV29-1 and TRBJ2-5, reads SAVISQKPSRDICQRGTSLTIQCQVDSQVTMMFWYRQQPGQSLTLIATANQGSEATYESGFVIDKFPISRPNLTFSTLTVSNMSPEDSSIYLCSVEGQGSQETQYFGPGTRLLVL.